This TCR beta chain is drawn from a study of OX40 agonist ivuxolimab in advanced cancers. Study context: Dose-escalation cases comprised hepatocellular carcinoma, melanoma, renal cell or head and neck cancer.

CDR3 length: 14 amino acids. The V gene's germline CDR1 is KGHSH and CDR2 LQKENI. V gave up 4 bases and J gave up 3 bases; unmatched junction bases: 3. Concerning this clone itself: Other DNA sequences from this sample encode an identical CDR3 as well.

The protocol was immunoSEQ multiplex PCR, while the TCRdb copy is restricted to in-frame clones and leaves out a portion. The sample carries under 85,000 clones, around 80% recorded once. This specimen consisted of CD4+ or CD8+ T cells sorted from blood, obtained in a trial of the OX40 agonist ivuxolimab. V gene TRBV18 combines with J gene TRBJ1-5; 7 bases are a match to TRBD1. The source is an adult with an advanced solid tumor such as melanoma, head and neck, liver or kidney cancer. The CDR3 DNA reads TGTGCCAGCTCACAGGGACAGAACAATCAGCCCCAGCATTTT. Translation: CASSQGQNNQPQHF.